Below, one TCR beta chain is given with its context. The CDR3 has 15 residues. V shed 5 bases, J shed 2 bases, and the junction held 7 bases outside the gene matches. Germline values: CDR1 SGHDT, CDR2 YYEEEE. These data are taken from a study of T cell responses to AZD1222 COVID-19 vaccine. Libraries were prepared by immunoSEQ multiplex PCR; TCRdb keeps only in-frame clonotypes and omits some of them. The sample has 150,000 to 200,000 clones; 80% to 95% are singletons. The sequencing used peripheral blood, collected on day 0 of AZD1222 vaccination. This sequence originates from an adult in good health. This chain joins TRBV5-6 and TRBJ1-3, with 7 bases fitting TRBD1. CDR3 in amino acids: CASREQGRAGNTIYF. CDR3 nucleotides: TGTGCCAGCAGGGAACAGGGGCGGGCTGGAAACACCATATATTTT.